This TCR beta chain was identified in a study of T cells in Graves' hyperthyroidism and ophthalmopathy. Study-level points and caveats: Also found in blood were most expanded thyroid clonotypes above 0.001.

Hyperthyroidism had been newly diagnosed in patients aged 18 to 65, and its duration was under 2 months. Fresh peripheral blood, roughly 10 ml of it, supplied the PBMCs. Amplified TCR beta CDR3 regions derived from RNA transcripts. First-round RT-PCR of the TCR CDR3 relied on the HTBI primer set. TCRdb re-called the multiplex PCR reads through MiXCR, storing one row per CDR3 protein. The repertoire holds a few hundred thousand distinct CDR3 sequences, with about 14% as singletons. This clonotype appeared a few times. The antigen remains unidentified. CDR3 size: 17 residues. Germline V gene lookup returns CDR1 LGHDT and CDR2 YNNKEL (reference sequence). Trimming removed 1 base at V and 0 bases at J, with 13 bases between.

This clonotype was sampled from a woman aged 30 to 39 with Graves' hyperthyroidism that later progressed to Graves' ophthalmopathy. The chain carries TRBV3-1 and TRBJ1-5; D unclear. The sequencing input was blood. CDR3 in DNA: TGTGCCAGCAGCCAAGGACTTCGGACTTATAGCAATCAGCCCCAGCATTTT. Its translation: CASSQGLRTYSNQPQHF.